This T cell receptor (beta chain) was observed in a study of blood T cell repertoires in COVID-19. About the study: Whether acute or convalescent, the COVID-19 samples came from the United States, Italy and Spain. In each case, the material was cDNA or gDNA derived from T cells, B-cell-depleted T cells, or PBMCs.

This clone was seen a handful of times. In the authors' methods: Reference gene primer amplification yielded estimated nucleated cell counts. Clones were read by immunoSEQ multiplex PCR, and TCRdb kept only the in-frame ones, dropping some. The DNA was the basis for D and trimming; V, J and clone size are from that table. The top ten clones hold around a sixth of a sample with about 80,000 clones, 60% to 80% of them seen once. Source material: peripheral blood. This clonotype was sampled from a man in his 70s with active or convalescent COVID-19.

This CDR3 reads CASNPGGALDYGYTF. CDR3 bases: TGTGCCAGCAATCCAGGGGGCGCTTTGGACTATGGCTACACCTTC. The chain joins TRBV28 to TRBJ1-2; 8 nucleotides agree with TRBD1. The germline V gene encodes CDR1 MDHEN and CDR2 SYDVKM. The CDR3 has 15 residues. V trimming: 7 bases; J trimming: 3 bases; junction bases outside the gene matches: 10.